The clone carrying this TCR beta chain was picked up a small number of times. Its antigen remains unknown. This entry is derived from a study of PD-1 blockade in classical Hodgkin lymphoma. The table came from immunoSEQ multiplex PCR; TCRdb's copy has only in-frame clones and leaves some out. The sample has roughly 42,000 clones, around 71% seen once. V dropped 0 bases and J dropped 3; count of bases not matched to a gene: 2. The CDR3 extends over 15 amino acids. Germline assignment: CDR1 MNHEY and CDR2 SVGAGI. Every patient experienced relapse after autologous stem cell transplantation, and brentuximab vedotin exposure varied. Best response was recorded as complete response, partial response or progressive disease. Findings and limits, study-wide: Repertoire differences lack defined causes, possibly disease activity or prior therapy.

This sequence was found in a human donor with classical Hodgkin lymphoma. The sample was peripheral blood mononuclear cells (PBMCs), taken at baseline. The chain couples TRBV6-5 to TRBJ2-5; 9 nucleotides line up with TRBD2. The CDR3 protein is CASSYSIAGEETQYF. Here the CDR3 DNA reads TGTGCCAGCAGTTACTCGATAGCGGGAGAAGAGACCCAGTACTTC.